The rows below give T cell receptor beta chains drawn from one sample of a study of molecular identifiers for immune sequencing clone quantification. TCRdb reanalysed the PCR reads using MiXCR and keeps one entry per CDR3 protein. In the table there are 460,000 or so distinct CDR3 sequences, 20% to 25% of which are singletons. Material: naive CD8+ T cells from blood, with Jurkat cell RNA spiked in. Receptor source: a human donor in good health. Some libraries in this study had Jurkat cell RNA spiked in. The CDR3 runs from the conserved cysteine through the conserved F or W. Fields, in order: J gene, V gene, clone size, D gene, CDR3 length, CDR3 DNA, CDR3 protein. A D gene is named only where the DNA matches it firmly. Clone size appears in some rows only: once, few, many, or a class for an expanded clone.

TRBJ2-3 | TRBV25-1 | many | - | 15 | TGTGCCAGCAGTGAGCGGGACATCAATGAGTTAGCGCAGTATTTT | CASSERDINELAQYF
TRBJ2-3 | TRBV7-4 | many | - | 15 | TGTGCCAGCAGCCTGGGACGGCCTCTCACAGATACGCAGTATTTT | CASSLGRPLTDTQYF
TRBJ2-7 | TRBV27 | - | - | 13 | TGTGCCAGCAGCGGCGAACCTGAGTACGAGCGGTACTTC | CASSGEPEYERYF
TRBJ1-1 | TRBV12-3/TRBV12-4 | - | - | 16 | TGTGCCAGCAGTTTAGTTGGGAACTACATGAACACTGAAGCTTTCTTT | CASSLVGNYMNTEAFF
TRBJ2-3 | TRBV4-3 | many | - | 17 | TGCGCCAGCAGCCAAGATAGATCGAGCGGGCACACAGATACGCAGTATTTT | CASSQDRSSGHTDTQYF
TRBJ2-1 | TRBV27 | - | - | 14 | TGTGCCAGCAGTCTGGGACATGGCTGGGGTGAGCAGTTCTTC | CASSLGHGWGEQFF
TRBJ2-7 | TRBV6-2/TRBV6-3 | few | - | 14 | TGTGCCAGCAGTACTGGGGAAGGCCCCTACGAGCAGTACTTC | CASSTGEGPYEQYF
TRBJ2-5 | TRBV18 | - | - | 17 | TGTGCCAGCTCACCAGCGTGGACTGGCGCCGCTGCAGAGACCCAGTACTTC | CASSPAWTGAAAETQYF
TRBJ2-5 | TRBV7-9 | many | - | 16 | TGTGCCAGCAGCTCCCGTGGAGGGGTAGGGGAAGAGACCCAGTACTTC | CASSSRGGVGEETQYF
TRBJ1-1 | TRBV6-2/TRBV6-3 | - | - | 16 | TGTGCCAGCAGTTACTCGACAACCTGGCCGAACACTGAAGCTTTCTTT | CASSYSTTWPNTEAFF
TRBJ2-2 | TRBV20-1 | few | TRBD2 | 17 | TGCAGTGCTAGAGCCCTCCTAGCGGCCAAGAACACCGGGGAGCTGTTTTTT | CSARALLAAKNTGELFF
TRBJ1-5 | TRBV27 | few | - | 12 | TGTGCCAACGGGGCTTCCAATCAGCCCCAGCATTTT | CANGASNQPQHF
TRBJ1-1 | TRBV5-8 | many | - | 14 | TGTGCCAGCAGCTTCCACCGATCGGGCACTGAAGCTTTCTTT | CASSFHRSGTEAFF
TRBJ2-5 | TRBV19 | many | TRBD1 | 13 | TGTGCCAGTACCGGACAGGGAACGGCGACCCAGTACTTC | CASTGQGTATQYF
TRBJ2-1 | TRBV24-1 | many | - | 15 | TGTGCCACCAGTGATTTGCCCCGGGGGCGACAAGAGCAGTTCTTC | CATSDLPRGRQEQFF
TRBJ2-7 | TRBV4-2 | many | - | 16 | TGTGCCAGCAGCCAAGTCGCGCGGGATCCTTCCTACGAGCAGTACTTC | CASSQVARDPSYEQYF
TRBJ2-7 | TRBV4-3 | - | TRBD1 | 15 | TGCGCCAGCAGCCAATCGGGACAGGGGGTCTACGAGCAGTACTTC | CASSQSGQGVYEQYF
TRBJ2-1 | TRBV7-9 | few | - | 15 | TGTGCCAGCAGCCCCGAGGGGGGCTCCTACAATGAGCAGTTCTTC | CASSPEGGSYNEQFF
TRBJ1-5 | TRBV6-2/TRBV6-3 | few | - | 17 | TGTGCCAGCACTAATACCCCCTCCACAGGAGGCAATCAGCCCCAGCATTTT | CASTNTPSTGGNQPQHF
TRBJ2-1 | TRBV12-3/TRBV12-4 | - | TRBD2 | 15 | TGTGCCAGCAGCCCCTATTTGCGGGGGTACAATGAGCAGTTCTTC | CASSPYLRGYNEQFF
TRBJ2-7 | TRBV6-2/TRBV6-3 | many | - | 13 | TGTGCCAGCAGTTATAAGGGCCGCTACGAGCAGTACTTC | CASSYKGRYEQYF
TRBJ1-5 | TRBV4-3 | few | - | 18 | TGCGCCAGCAGCCAAGTTGGTAGACACCTAAATAGCAATCAGCCCCAGCATTTT | CASSQVGRHLNSNQPQHF
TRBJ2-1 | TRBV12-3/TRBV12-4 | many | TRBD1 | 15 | TGTGCCAGCACCACCGGGACAGAGGCCTACAATGAGCAGTTCTTC | CASTTGTEAYNEQFF
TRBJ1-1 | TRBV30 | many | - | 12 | TGTGCCTGGAGGTTGGGGAACACTGAAGCTTTCTTT | CAWRLGNTEAFF
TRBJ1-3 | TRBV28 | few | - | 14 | TGTGCCACCATCGGGGCGGTCTCTGGAAACACCATATATTTT | CATIGAVSGNTIYF
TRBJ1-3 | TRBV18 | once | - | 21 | TGTGCCAGCTCACACGAGCGGGACGGATCCACCATGATTATCTCTGGAAACACCATATATTTT | CASSHERDGSTMIISGNTIYF
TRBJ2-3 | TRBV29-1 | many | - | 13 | TGCAGCCCCCAGGACAGGAGGGGAGATACGCAGTATTTT | CSPQDRRGDTQYF
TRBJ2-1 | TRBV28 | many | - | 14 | TGTGCCAGCAGTCCCGGACCGGACTACAATGAGCAGTTCTTC | CASSPGPDYNEQFF
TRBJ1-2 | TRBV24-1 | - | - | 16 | TGTGCCACCAGTGACGCCGGGACGGAGGCTAACTATGGCTACACCTTC | CATSDAGTEANYGYTF
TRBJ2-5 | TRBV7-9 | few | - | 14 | TGTGCCAGCAGCTTAGTTTCGGGGGCAGAGACCCAGTACTTC | CASSLVSGAETQYF
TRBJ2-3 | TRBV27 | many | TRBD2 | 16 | TGTGCCAGCAGTTTATCCCCTAGCGGGGGGACAGATACGCAGTATTTT | CASSLSPSGGTDTQYF
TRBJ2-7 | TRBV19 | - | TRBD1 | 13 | TGTGCTTCAACCGGGACAGGAGCCTACGAGCAGTACTTC | CASTGTGAYEQYF
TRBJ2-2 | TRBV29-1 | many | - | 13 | TGCAGCGTAACAAGCGCGAACACCGGGGAGCTGTTTTTT | CSVTSANTGELFF
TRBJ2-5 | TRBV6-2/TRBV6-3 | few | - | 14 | TGTGCCAGCAGTTACGGGCCTTTTCAAGAGACCCAGTACTTC | CASSYGPFQETQYF
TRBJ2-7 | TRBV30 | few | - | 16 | TGTGCCTGGAGTCCCCGCAGGGCCTATACCAAAACCGAGCAGTACTTC | CAWSPRRAYTKTEQYF
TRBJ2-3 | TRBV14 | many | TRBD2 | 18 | TGTGCCAGCAGCCAAGATTTTATAACTAGCGGGACCTCAGATACGCAGTATTTT | CASSQDFITSGTSDTQYF
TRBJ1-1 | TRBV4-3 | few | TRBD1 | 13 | TGCGCCAGCAGCCCATGGACAGGGACGGAAGCTTTCTTT | CASSPWTGTEAFF
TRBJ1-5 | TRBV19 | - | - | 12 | TGTGCCAGCGCCGGGCTCAGGGCGCCCCAGCATTTT | CASAGLRAPQHF
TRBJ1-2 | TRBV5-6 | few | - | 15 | TGTGCCAGCAGCTTGATCCGATCCGAACTCTCTGGCTACACCTTC | CASSLIRSELSGYTF
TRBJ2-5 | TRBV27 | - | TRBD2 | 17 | TGTGCCAGCAGTTTATCGGGACTGGCGGGAGGGCCGGAGACCCAGTACTTC | CASSLSGLAGGPETQYF
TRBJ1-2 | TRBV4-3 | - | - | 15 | TGCGCCAGCAGCCAAGGGCACAAGGGTTCCTATGGCTACACCTTC | CASSQGHKGSYGYTF
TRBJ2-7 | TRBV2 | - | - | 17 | TGTGCCAGCAGTGAAGCGGGAGGGACAGCGGGTACCGACGAGCAGTACTTC | CASSEAGGTAGTDEQYF
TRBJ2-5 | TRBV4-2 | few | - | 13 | TGTGCCAGCAGCCAAGTAACACAAGAGACCCAGTACTTC | CASSQVTQETQYF
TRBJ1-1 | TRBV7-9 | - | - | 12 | TGTGCCAGCAGCTACAGACAGACTGAAGCTTTCTTT | CASSYRQTEAFF
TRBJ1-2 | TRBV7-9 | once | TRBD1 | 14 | TGTGCCAGCAGCCCGGGGGACAGGGTGTATGGCTACACCTTC | CASSPGDRVYGYTF
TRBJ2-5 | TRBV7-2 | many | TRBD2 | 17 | TGTGCCAGCAGCCCCGGTTGGAGCGGGGGGTACCAAGAGACCCAGTACTTC | CASSPGWSGGYQETQYF
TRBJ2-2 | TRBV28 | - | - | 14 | TGTGCCAGCAGTTTTAGAGGGGCCCCCGGGGAGCTGTTTTTT | CASSFRGAPGELFF
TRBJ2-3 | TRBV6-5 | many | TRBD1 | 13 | TGTGCCAGCAACGACAGGGGTGTAGATACGCAGTATTTT | CASNDRGVDTQYF
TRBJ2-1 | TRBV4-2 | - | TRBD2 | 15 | TGTGCCAGCAGCCCCGCTCGGGGCGGGGGTAATGAGCAGTTCTTC | CASSPARGGGNEQFF
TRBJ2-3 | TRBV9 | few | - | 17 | TGTGCCAGCAGCGTAGAGGGAAGAGGGGCTGGCACAGATACGCAGTATTTT | CASSVEGRGAGTDTQYF
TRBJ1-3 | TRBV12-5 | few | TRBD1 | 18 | TGTGCTAGTGGCCCTAACCCTGGGACAGCCTTCTCTGGAAACACCATATATTTT | CASGPNPGTAFSGNTIYF
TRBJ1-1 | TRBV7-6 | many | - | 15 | TGTGCCAGCAGCTTAGAAGGGACACAGAACACTGAAGCTTTCTTT | CASSLEGTQNTEAFF
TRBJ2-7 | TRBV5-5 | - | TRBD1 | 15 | TGTGCCAGCAGCTTGCGGGACAGCATATCCTACGAGCAGTACTTC | CASSLRDSISYEQYF
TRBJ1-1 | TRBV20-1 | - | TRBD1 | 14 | TGCAGTGCTACCCCGGGACAGGGAAACACTGAAGCTTTCTTT | CSATPGQGNTEAFF
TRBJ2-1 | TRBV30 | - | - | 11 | TGTGCCTGGAGTGTGGTAGGTGAGCAGCTCTTC | CAWSVVGEQLF